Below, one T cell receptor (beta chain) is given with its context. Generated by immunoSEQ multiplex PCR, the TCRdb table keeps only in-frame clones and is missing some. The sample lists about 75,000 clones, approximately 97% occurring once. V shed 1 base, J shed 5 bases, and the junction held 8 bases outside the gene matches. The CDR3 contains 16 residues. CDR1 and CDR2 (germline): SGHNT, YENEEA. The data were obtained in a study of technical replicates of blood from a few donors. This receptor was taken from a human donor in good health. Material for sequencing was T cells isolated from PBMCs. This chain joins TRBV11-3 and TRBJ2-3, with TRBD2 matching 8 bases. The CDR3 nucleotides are TGTGCCAGCAGCTTAGGAGCGGACGGGAGGGTAGATACGCAGTATTTT. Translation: CASSLGADGRVDTQYF.